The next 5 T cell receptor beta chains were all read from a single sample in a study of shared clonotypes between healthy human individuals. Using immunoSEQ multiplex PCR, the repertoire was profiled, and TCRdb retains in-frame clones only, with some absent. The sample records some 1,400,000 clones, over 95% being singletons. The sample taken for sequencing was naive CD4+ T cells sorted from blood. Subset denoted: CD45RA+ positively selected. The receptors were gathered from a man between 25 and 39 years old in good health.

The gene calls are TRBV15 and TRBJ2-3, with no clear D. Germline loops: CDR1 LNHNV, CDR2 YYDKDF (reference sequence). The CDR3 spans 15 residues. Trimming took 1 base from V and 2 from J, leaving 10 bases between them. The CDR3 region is CATSRGGGYTDTQYF. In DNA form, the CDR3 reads TGTGCCACCAGCAGAGGTGGCGGTTACACAGATACGCAGTATTTT.

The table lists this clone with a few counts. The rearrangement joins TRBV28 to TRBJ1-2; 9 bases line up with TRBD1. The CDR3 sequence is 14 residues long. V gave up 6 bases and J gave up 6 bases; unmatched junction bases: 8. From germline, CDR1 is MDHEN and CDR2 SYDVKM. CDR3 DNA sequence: TGTGCCAGCAGCACTGGACAGGGGATCCATGGCTACACCTTC. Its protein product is CASSTGQGIHGYTF.

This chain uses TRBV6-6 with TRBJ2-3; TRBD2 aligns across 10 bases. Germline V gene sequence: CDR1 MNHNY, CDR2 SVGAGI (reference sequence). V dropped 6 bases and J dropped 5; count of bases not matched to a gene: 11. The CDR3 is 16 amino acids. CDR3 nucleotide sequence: TGTGCCAGCAGCTCCAGAGGAGCGGGAGGGGTAGATACGCAGTATTTT. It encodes CASSSRGAGGVDTQYF.

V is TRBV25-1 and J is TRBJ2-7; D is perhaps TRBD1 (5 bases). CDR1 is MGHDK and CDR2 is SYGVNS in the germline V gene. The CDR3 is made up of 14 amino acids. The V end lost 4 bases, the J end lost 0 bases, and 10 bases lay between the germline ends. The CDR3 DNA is TGTGCCAGCAGTGGGAGACAGACCTCCTACGAGCAGTACTTC. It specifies CASSGRQTSYEQYF.

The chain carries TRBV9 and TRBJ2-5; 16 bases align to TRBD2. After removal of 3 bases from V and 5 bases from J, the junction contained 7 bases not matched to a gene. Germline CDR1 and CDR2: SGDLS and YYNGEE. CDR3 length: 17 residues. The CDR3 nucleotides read TGTGCCAGCAGCGAGATGGGACTAGCGGGAGGGGTCGAGACCCAGTACTTC. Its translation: CASSEMGLAGGVETQYF.